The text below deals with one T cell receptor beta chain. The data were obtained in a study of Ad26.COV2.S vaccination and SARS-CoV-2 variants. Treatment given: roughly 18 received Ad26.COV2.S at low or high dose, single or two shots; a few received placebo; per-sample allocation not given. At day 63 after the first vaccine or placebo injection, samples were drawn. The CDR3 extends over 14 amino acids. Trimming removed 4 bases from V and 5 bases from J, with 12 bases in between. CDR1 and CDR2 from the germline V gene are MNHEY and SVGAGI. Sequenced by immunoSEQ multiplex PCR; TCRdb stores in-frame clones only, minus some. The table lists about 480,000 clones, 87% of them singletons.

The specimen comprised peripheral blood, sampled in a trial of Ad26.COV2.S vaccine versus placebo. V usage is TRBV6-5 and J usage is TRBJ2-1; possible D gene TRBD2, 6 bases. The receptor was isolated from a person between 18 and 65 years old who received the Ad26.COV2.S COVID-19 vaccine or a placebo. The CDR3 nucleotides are TGTGCCAGCAGTTTGGTCGGGAGAAACAATGAGCAGTTCTTC. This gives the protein CASSLVGRNNEQFF.